These 29 T cell receptor beta chains originate from one sample sequenced in a study of beta chain features in type 1 diabetes (dated by TCRdb to 2016 to 2019). Libraries were constructed by the immunoSEQ multiplex PCR assay. The entire isolated RNA was reverse transcribed using the High Capacity cDNA Reverse Transcription Kit, and thus expressed TCRB transcripts were sequenced. What TCRdb holds here is the immuneACCESS table cut down to in-frame rearrangements. Part of the clones is not present; checked against another copy, under half of the missing clones reflect an unresolved V gene, and the others are unexplained. Within this sample are over 200,000 clones, with approximately 11% of them counted one time only. Of the sample, approximately 0.015% falls within the top ten clones. Results and caveats for the whole study, not just this receptor: A moderate but significant shortening of TCRB CDR3 length was observed in type 1 diabetes patients in all four CD4+ subsets.

No antigen has been assigned to these receptors. The sequenced material came from naive CD4+ T cells from blood. The sample's cell subset or site, from its label and the paper: true naive CD4+ T cells. These receptors all come from a young man with type 1 diabetes.

The V gene is TRBV7-2, the J gene TRBJ2-3, with D perhaps TRBD2 (6 bases). Germline lookup yields CDR1 SGHTA and CDR2 FQGNSA. This CDR3 contains 16 residues. Deletions cut 0 bases from V and 0 bases from J, with 10 bases between. This chain's CDR3 is CASSLAPGGSTDTQYF. The CDR3 nucleotides read TGTGCCAGCAGCTTAGCCCCCGGGGGAAGCACAGATACGCAGTATTTT.

In its sample, this clone was seen a few times. The CDR3 sequence: CASSFIESYNEQFF. CDR3 coding DNA: TGTGCCAGCAGCTTCATCGAGTCCTACAATGAGCAGTTCTTC. The chain uses TRBV11-2 and TRBJ2-1; D is uncertain. Germline V gene lookup returns CDR1 SGHAT and CDR2 FQNNGV. The CDR3 sequence is 14 residues long. Deletions cut 3 bases from V and 1 base from J, with 7 bases between.

Only a few counts were recorded for this clone. A junction end diverges from the germline sequence, so it may reflect a read error. This chain connects TRBV7-2 to TRBJ2-5; 14 nucleotides line up with TRBD2. Per the germline V gene, CDR1 is SGHTA and CDR2 is FQGNSA. The CDR3 contains 16 residues. The CDR3 region has the DNA TGTGCCAGCAGCCCGGGGACTAGCGGGGGCCAAGGGACCCAGTACTTC. Its protein is CASSPGTSGGQGTQYF.

The chain combines TRBV5-1 with TRBJ2-3, with a tentative D call TRBD2 (7 bases). V was clipped by 1 base and J by 3 bases, with 12 bases between them. The CDR3 contains 15 residues. Germline CDR1 is SGHRS and CDR2 is YFSETQ. The CDR3 protein is CASSLRRGATDTQYF. DNA of the CDR3: TGCGCCAGCAGCTTGAGACGGGGGGCAACAGATACGCAGTATTTT.

This clone was counted between two and nine times. This rearrangement joins TRBV28 to TRBJ1-2, with D unclear. Germline CDR1 reads MDHEN; CDR2 reads SYDVKM. This CDR3 contains 13 residues. V lost 6 bases and J lost 7, with 15 bases in between. The CDR3 bases are TGTGCCAGCAGCCCCCCGGGAATCATTGGCTACACCTTC. Translation: CASSPPGIIGYTF.

This rearrangement joins TRBV5-1 to TRBJ1-1; D is unclear. Germline values: CDR1 SGHRS, CDR2 YFSETQ. The CDR3 is 14 amino acids. The V and J ends lost 4 bases and 4 bases respectively, with 14 bases between them. The CDR3 here is CASSPRAGGTEAFF. The CDR3 nucleotides read TGCGCCAGCAGCCCTAGGGCGGGTGGCACTGAAGCTTTCTTT.

In this sample, this clone turned up once. The rearrangement links TRBV30 to TRBJ1-3; TRBD1 might be the D (6 bases). Trimming removed 0 bases at V and 5 bases at J, with 11 bases between. From germline, CDR1 is GTSNPN and CDR2 SVGIG (reference sequence). The CDR3 consists of 14 residues. This CDR3 is CAWSVVQGRNTIYF. The CDR3 DNA reads TGTGCCTGGAGTGTAGTTCAGGGGCGAAACACCATATATTTT.

This clone was counted between two and nine times. The V call is TRBV7-9, the J call TRBJ1-1, with 7 bases that match TRBD1. The length of the CDR3 is 14 residues. CDR1 and CDR2 (germline): SEHNR, FQNEAQ (reference sequence). The V segment lost 5 bases and the J segment 0 bases; nucleotides outside the gene matches: 3. In nucleotides, the CDR3 is TGTGCCAGCAGCGCGGGGACAGTGAACACTGAAGCTTTCTTT. This codes for CASSAGTVNTEAFF.

This clone has just a few counts. CDR3 loop: CASSQMDRDAGELFF. The CDR3 DNA reads TGTGCCAGCAGCCAGATGGACAGGGATGCCGGGGAGCTGTTTTTT. The chain couples TRBV4-2 to TRBJ2-2, with TRBD1 identical over 8 bases. The V gene end was trimmed by 3 bases and the J gene end by 6 bases; junction bases not matched to a gene: 6. Germline CDR1 is LGHNA and CDR2 is YNFKEQ. The CDR3 runs to 15 residues.

This clone has only a few counts. Other nucleotide sequences from this sample produce the same CDR3. The V gene is TRBV28, the J gene TRBJ1-2; D not certain. V shed 5 bases and J shed 2 bases, with 9 bases lying between them. The germline V gene has CDR1 MDHEN and CDR2 SYDVKM. CDR3 length equals 13 residues. The CDR3 DNA sequence: TGTGCCAGCAGTCCCCCAGGAAACTATGGCTACACCTTC. It yields the protein CASSPPGNYGYTF.

In its sample, this clone was seen a few times. J is TRBJ1-4 and V is TRBV7-9; D unclear. The CDR3 loop spans 12 amino acids. V dropped 2 bases and J dropped 8 bases, with 6 bases sitting between them. CDR1 is SEHNR and CDR2 is FQNEAQ in the germline V gene (reference sequence). The DNA for the CDR3 is TGTGCCAGCAGCTTATTCTCCGAAAAACTGTTTTTT. Protein: CASSLFSEKLFF.

The CDR3 coding sequence is TGTGCCAGCAGCTTCACAGAGACCCAAGAGACCCAGTACTTC. Amino acids: CASSFTETQETQYF. V and J are TRBV7-9 and TRBJ2-5; unclear D gene. Germline V gene lookup returns CDR1 SEHNR and CDR2 FQNEAQ (reference sequence). The V gene lost 3 bases and the J gene lost 1 base, with 9 bases spanning the gap. This CDR3 is built from 14 residues.

This clone was counted between two and nine times. The rearrangement uses TRBV9 and TRBJ2-1; D is perhaps TRBD2 (6 bases). The CDR3 has 15 amino acids. Trimming removed 4 bases from V and 7 bases from J, with 18 bases in between. CDR1 and CDR2 (germline): SGDLS, YYNGEE. The CDR3 spells CASSPRQWGENEQFF. CDR3 sequence (DNA): TGTGCCAGCAGCCCAAGACAGTGGGGGGAGAATGAGCAGTTCTTC. Drawing the rest from reference TRBV9 and TRBJ2-1, the complete variable domain is DSGVTQTPKHLITATGQRVTLRCSPRSGDLSVYWYQQSLDQGLQFLIQYYNGEERAKGNILERFSAQQFPDLHSELNLSSLELGDSALYFCASSPRQWGENEQFFGPGTRLTVL.

This clone was counted between two and nine times. This chain links TRBV18 with TRBJ1-1; D uncertain. Deletions cut 8 bases from V and 1 base from J, with 14 bases between. CDR1 and CDR2 (germline): KGHSH, LQKENI. CDR3 length equals 14 residues. The CDR3 sequence: CASAAERGNTEAFF. CDR3 in DNA: TGTGCCAGCGCGGCCGAGCGGGGGAACACTGAAGCTTTCTTT.

This clone has only a few counts. The V gene is TRBV7-9, the J gene TRBJ2-3, with TRBD2 matching 11 bases. The V gene's germline CDR1 is SEHNR and CDR2 FQNEAQ (reference sequence). The CDR3 is 15 residues long. V was pared by 5 bases and J by 6 bases, with 7 bases of the junction left unmatched. CDR3 in DNA: TGTGCCAGCAGCCGGACTAGCGGGTTCTGGGATACGCAGTATTTT. It encodes CASSRTSGFWDTQYF.

There are a few counts of this clone. J is TRBJ2-7 and V is TRBV7-2, with D perhaps matching TRBD1 (6 bases). CDR1 and CDR2 (germline): SGHTA, FQGNSA. The V end lost 1 base, the J end lost 0 bases, and 10 bases lay between the germline ends. The CDR3 totals 15 residues. The CDR3 is CASSLGQDSSYEQYF. The CDR3 nucleotides are TGTGCCAGCAGCTTAGGACAGGATAGCTCCTACGAGCAGTACTTC.

This clone was counted only a few times. CDR3 DNA: TGCGCCAGCAGCTCGGGACTTCGGACAAGAGTATCACCCCTCCACTTT. It codes for CASSSGLRTRVSPLHF. J is TRBJ1-6 and V is TRBV5-1; tentative D call: TRBD1 (5 bases). Between the trimmed V and J ends, which lost 3 bases and 10 bases, there was a span of 20 bases. CDR3 length: 16 amino acids. Germline V lookup: CDR1 SGHRS, CDR2 YFSETQ.

The chain has TRBV5-6 and TRBJ2-7; 12 nucleotides match TRBD2. Per the germline V gene, CDR1 is SGHDT and CDR2 is YYEEEE. This CDR3 contains 14 residues. The V segment lost 6 bases and the J segment 3 bases; nucleotides outside the gene matches: 4. CDR3 DNA: TGTGCCAGCACCTGGACTAGCGGGAACTACGAGCAGTACTTC. It encodes CASTWTSGNYEQYF. The full variable domain, its missing parts supplied by reference TRBV5-6 and TRBJ2-7, is DAGVTQSPTHLIKTRGQQVTLRCSPKSGHDTVSWYQQALGQGPQFIFQYYEEEERQRGNFPDRFSGHQFPNYSSELNVNALLLGDSALYLCASTWTSGNYEQYFGPGTRLTVT.

This clone showed up just a few times. The chain links TRBV29-1 to TRBJ1-2; 9 nucleotides align to TRBD1. Germline-derived CDR1 and CDR2 are SQVTM and ANQGSEA. The CDR3 is 12 residues long. Trimming cost V 6 bases and J 7 bases; bases outside gene matches: 6. DNA for the CDR3: TGCAGCGTACCCGGGACAGGGACTGGCTACACCTTC. This translates into CSVPGTGTGYTF.

The chain recombines TRBV5-1 with TRBJ2-3; possibly TRBD1 for D (6 bases). The germline V gene has CDR1 SGHRS and CDR2 YFSETQ. The V and J ends lost 5 bases and 6 bases respectively, with 16 bases between them. There are 14 residues in the CDR3. The CDR3 sequence: CASRQGQGEDTQYF. For the CDR3, the DNA is TGCGCCAGCAGGCAGGGGCAGGGTGAGGATACGCAGTATTTT.

This chain joins TRBV7-9 and TRBJ1-1; TRBD1 might be the D (6 bases). The germline V gene has CDR1 SEHNR and CDR2 FQNEAQ (reference sequence). CDR3 length equals 13 residues. Trimming pared 6 bases from V and 3 bases from J, leaving 11 bases between. CDR3 nucleotides: TGTGCCAGCAGGGGGGGGCGTTACACTGAAGCTTTCTTT. Amino acids: CASRGGRYTEAFF. The variable domain in full, with the rest retrieved from reference TRBV7-9 and TRBJ1-1, is DTGVSQNPRHKITKRGQNVTFRCDPISEHNRLYWYRQTLGQGPEFLTYFQNEAQLEKSRLLSDRFSAERPKGSFSTLEIQRTEQGDSAMYLCASRGGRYTEAFFGQGTRLTVV.

The genes are TRBV18 and TRBJ1-5, with D possibly being TRBD1 (6 bases). Germline-derived CDR1 and CDR2 are KGHSH and LQKENI. The CDR3 consists of 14 residues. The V gene lost 6 bases and the J gene lost 6 bases, with 15 bases spanning the gap. As DNA, the CDR3 is TGTGCCAGCTCTGGTTCGCAGGGGACTCAGCCCCAGCATTTT. Translated: CASSGSQGTQPQHF.

This clone was counted only a few times. This chain joins TRBV7-2 and TRBJ2-7; TRBD2 matches 10 bases. This CDR3 has 17 amino acids. The germline CDR1 and CDR2 sequences are SGHTA and FQGNSA. Trimming removed 5 bases from V and 0 bases from J; junction bases left unmatched: 10. The CDR3 sequence is CASSAPLAGPSSYEQYF. The CDR3 nucleotides read TGTGCCAGCAGCGCACCACTAGCGGGGCCCAGCTCCTACGAGCAGTACTTC.

This clone was picked up a small number of times. In nucleotides, the CDR3 is TGTGCCAGCAGCCTAACCGACAGGGATGGTTCACCCCTCCACTTT. It translates to CASSLTDRDGSPLHF. The V and J genes are TRBV7-9 and TRBJ1-6; 7 positions agree with TRBD1. The J segment lost 9 bases and the V segment lost 5 bases, leaving 10 bases of the junction unmatched. This CDR3 spans 15 amino acids. Germline V gene sequence: CDR1 SEHNR, CDR2 FQNEAQ (reference sequence).

This clone came up a few times. The rearrangement links TRBV5-1 to TRBJ2-1, with a possible D match to TRBD1 (7 bases). V was clipped by 2 bases and J by 7 bases, with 16 bases between them. Looked up from germline, CDR1 is SGHRS and CDR2 is YFSETQ. This CDR3 is 15 amino acids long. CDR3 sequence reads: CASSFPGGLGNEQFF. DNA of the CDR3: TGCGCCAGCAGCTTTCCAGGGGGGCTGGGGAATGAGCAGTTCTTC. The full variable domain, its missing parts supplied by reference TRBV5-1 and TRBJ2-1, is KAGVTQTPRYLIKTRGQQVTLSCSPISGHRSVSWYQQTPGQGLQFLFEYFSETQRNKGNFPGRFSGRQFSNSRSEMNVSTLELGDSALYLCASSFPGGLGNEQFFGPGTRLTVL.

The rearrangement uses TRBV12-5 and TRBJ2-3; 9 bases line up with TRBD2. The CDR3 contains 13 residues. CDR1 LGHNT and CDR2 FRNRAP come from the germline V gene. V was clipped by 6 bases and J by 6 bases; unmatched bases: 4. The CDR3 DNA reads as TGTGCTAGTGGCATGAGCGGGGGGGATACGCAGTATTTT. This translates into CASGMSGGDTQYF.

This clone was seen a few times. The chain has TRBV6-5 and TRBJ2-7; 9 nucleotides agree with TRBD2. The V gene's germline CDR1 is MNHEY and CDR2 SVGAGI. The CDR3 runs 15 residues. V was clipped by 5 bases and J by 7 bases; unmatched bases: 12. Written as DNA, the CDR3 is TGTGCCAGCAGTGTCAGCGGGGGGCACGTACGTGAGCAGTACTTC. This translates into CASSVSGGHVREQYF.

V is TRBV5-1 and J is TRBJ2-3; D remains ambiguous. The germline gives CDR1 SGHRS, CDR2 YFSETQ. V lost 3 bases and J lost 2, with 7 bases in between. This CDR3 has 13 amino acids. The CDR3 spells CASSSSYTDTQYF. CDR3 coding DNA: TGCGCCAGCAGCTCCTCCTACACAGATACGCAGTATTTT.

A few counts support this clone. The V and J genes are TRBV7-9 and TRBJ2-1, with 8 bases lining up with TRBD1. The germline V gene encodes CDR1 SEHNR and CDR2 FQNEAQ (reference sequence). The CDR3 runs to 17 residues. V trimming: 5 bases; J trimming: 9 bases; junction bases outside the gene matches: 18. In DNA form, the CDR3 reads TGTGCCAGCAGCCCACTGATAGGGACAGGACCTACAATTGAGCAGTTCTTC. Translating gives CASSPLIGTGPTIEQFF.